This T cell receptor beta chain was retrieved from a study of beta chain features in type 1 diabetes. Whole-study context: Cell yields, gender and age were comparable in patients and healthy donors.

As concerns this clone: Its specificity is unknown.

Study-wide results and caveats: Patients with Type 1 diabetes showed moderately but significantly shorter TCRB CDR3s in all four CD4+ subsets. Whether TCRB rearrangement is influenced by HLA type went unresolved here.

A single heparinised draw of around 110 mL on average was taken per donor. CD45RO/CCR7/CD25/CD127/CD95/CD27 staining was used to isolate CD4+ naive, central memory, regulatory and stem cell-like memory cells by sorting. The CDR3 is 14 amino acids. V trimming: 0 bases; J trimming: 10 bases; junction bases outside the gene matches: 8. The germline V gene has CDR1 MNHEY and CDR2 SVGAGI. Sequencing targeted expressed TCRB transcripts, as all isolated RNA had been reverse transcribed. Sequenced by immunoSEQ multiplex PCR; TCRdb stores in-frame clones only, minus some. The repertoire holds about 130,000 clones, with around 8.8% as singletons.

This sequence originates from a young man with type 1 diabetes. Material: central memory CD4+ T cells from blood. The rearrangement joins TRBV6-5 to TRBJ1-1; 7 bases align to TRBD1. The CDR3 loop reads CASSYSDRVEGAFF. The CDR3 DNA sequence: TGTGCCAGCAGTTACTCTGACAGGGTAGAGGGAGCTTTCTTT.